Given below is one T cell receptor (beta chain) in context. Profiled with immunoSEQ multiplex PCR; TCRdb holds only in-frame clones, not every one. The sample lists 250,000 to 350,000 clones, more than 75% occurring once. These data originate in a study of blood T cell repertoires in COVID-19. Across the study: Recovery among Cohort 3 donors was established by two negative PCRs, clearance, or symptom resolution. T cells, B-cell-depleted T cells, or PBMCs provided the cDNA or gDNA that served as material.

Participants had their cohort set by participant-reported clinical history. The germline CDR1 and CDR2 sequences are MRHNA and SNTAGT. Between the trimmed V and J ends, which lost 10 bases and 0 bases, there was a span of 15 bases. The CDR3 is 14 amino acids. The material sequenced was PBMCs or T cells enriched from blood (not recorded which). This sequence originates from a woman aged 55-69 years in a cohort exposed to, infected with or recovered from COVID-19 (not recorded which). The chain couples TRBV6-4 to TRBJ1-1; D is perhaps TRBD1 (6 bases). The CDR3 is CATKDSTMNTEAFF. Written as DNA, the CDR3 is TGTGCCACCAAGGACAGCACCATGAACACTGAAGCTTTCTTT.